This passage covers 3 T cell receptor beta chains from one sample sequenced in a study of lymphopenia after photon versus proton radiotherapy. Method: immunoSEQ multiplex PCR; TCRdb's copy keeps in-frame clones and lacks some. This sample has 75,000 or so clones, with 83% found just once. Specimen: peripheral blood, collected from a patient treated with proton-based radiotherapy. These receptor sequences come from a man aged 60-69 years with pancreatic cancer.

The CDR3 DNA reads as TGTGCCAGCAGCCCCAAGACTGGTGGGGCCAACGTCCTGACTTTC. This encodes CASSPKTGGANVLTF. This chain joins TRBV6-1 and TRBJ2-6; D not resolved. V was shortened by 6 bases and J by 3 bases, with 12 bases between the two germline ends. From germline, CDR1 is MNHNS and CDR2 SASEGT. This CDR3 spans 15 amino acids.

The chain couples TRBV27 to TRBJ2-5, with D perhaps TRBD2 (5 bases). This CDR3 comprises 12 residues. Looked up from germline, CDR1 is MNHEY and CDR2 is SMNVEV (reference sequence). V was clipped by 8 bases and J by 3 bases, with 10 bases between them. The CDR3 bases are TGTGCCAGCGTAGCGAGAAAAGAGACCCAGTACTTC. This sequence encodes CASVARKETQYF.

The rearrangement joins TRBV30 to TRBJ1-2; D remains unclear. V was shortened by 3 bases and J by 8 bases, with 16 bases between the two germline ends. This CDR3 has 13 amino acids. The V gene's germline CDR1 is GTSNPN and CDR2 SVGIG (reference sequence). The CDR3 nucleotides are TGTGCCTGGAGCCATTTGGAGGGCCCGGGCTACACCTTC. Encoded protein: CAWSHLEGPGYTF.